The 18 T cell receptor beta chains below all came from one sample that was sequenced in a study of blood T cells in healthy people across ages. A J-beta primer mix and a sample-barcoded 5' primer were used in a second PCR of about 6 to 12 cycles. TCRdb passed the 5' RACE reads through MiXCR, listing each CDR3 protein once. Among over a million distinct CDR3 sequences listed, less than 50% were seen once. The material sequenced was blood. Receptors were obtained from a woman aged 60-70 years in good health.

This chain connects TRBV7-9 to TRBJ2-3; D might be TRBD1 (5 bases). This CDR3 region has 18 residues. Trimming pared 2 bases from V and 4 bases from J, leaving 22 bases between. Germline assignment: CDR1 SEHNR and CDR2 FQNEAQ (reference sequence). The CDR3 here is CASSLKGGVLRGADTQYF. In DNA, the CDR3 is TGTGCCAGCAGCTTAAAGGGTGGCGTCCTTAGGGGCGCAGATACGCAGTATTTT.

CDR3 protein: CASSQAQNNNYGYTF. The CDR3 DNA follows: TGCGCCAGCAGCCAAGCACAGAATAACAACTATGGCTACACCTTC. The rearrangement links TRBV4-1 to TRBJ1-2, with D unclear. The CDR3 contains 15 residues. V lost 1 base, J lost 2 bases, and 11 bases lay in between. Germline-derived CDR1 and CDR2 are MGHRA and YSYEKL.

This clonotype came up a few times. The CDR3 sequence is CSALGDQETQYF. CDR3 nucleotide sequence: TGCAGCGCTCTCGGGGACCAAGAGACCCAGTACTTC. V usage is TRBV29-1 and J usage is TRBJ2-5, with D perhaps TRBD2 (5 bases). V lost 7 bases to trimming and J lost 0 bases, with 9 bases between them. Germline V lookup: CDR1 SQVTM, CDR2 ANQGSEA. CDR3 length equals 12 residues.

The rearrangement joins TRBV2 to TRBJ2-3; D is uncertain. Trimming removed 3 bases from V and 6 bases from J, with 4 bases in between. This CDR3 contains 11 residues. Per the germline V gene, CDR1 is SNHLY and CDR2 is FYNNEI. The CDR3 spells CASSDWDTQYF. CDR3 nucleotides: TGTGCCAGCAGTGACTGGGATACGCAGTATTTT.

The chain couples TRBV20-1 to TRBJ2-1, with D unclear. This CDR3 contains 13 residues. The germline V gene has CDR1 DFQATT and CDR2 SNEGSKA (reference sequence). With 6 bases removed from V and 5 bases from J, the gap between germline ends came to 14 bases. The CDR3 loop is CSATLPLNNEQFF. In nucleotides, the CDR3 is TGCAGTGCCACTCTACCGTTAAACAATGAGCAGTTCTTC.

The chain employs TRBV4-2 and TRBJ1-6, with D uncertain. Germline CDR1 reads LGHNA; CDR2 reads YNFKEQ. CDR3 length: 13 amino acids. The V end lost 0 bases, the J end lost 17 bases, and 14 bases lay between the germline ends. CDR3 nucleotide sequence: TGTGCCAGCAGCCAAGATCCCCTCTGCGGGATCCACTTT. This codes for CASSQDPLCGIHF.

The chain combines TRBV12-3 or TRBV12-4 with TRBJ2-7; TRBD2 matches 11 bases. J was trimmed by 5 bases and V by 3 bases; bases with no gene match: 6. The CDR3 consists of 15 residues. The CDR3 spells CASSFLAGGIDEQYF. The CDR3 nucleotides read TGTGCCAGCAGTTTCCTAGCGGGAGGTATCGACGAGCAGTACTTC.

The rearrangement uses TRBV20-1 and TRBJ2-7, with no clear D. Looked up from germline, CDR1 is DFQATT and CDR2 is SNEGSKA (reference sequence). The CDR3 has 15 residues. Between the trimmed V and J ends, which lost 0 bases and 4 bases, there was a span of 16 bases. The CDR3 loop reads CSARDTQVQVYEQYF. For the CDR3, the DNA is TGCAGTGCTAGAGACACGCAGGTCCAAGTATACGAGCAGTACTTC.

The table lists this clonotype with a few counts. The chain recombines TRBV7-8 with TRBJ2-1; the D call may be TRBD1 or TRBD2 (5 bases each). Germline CDR1 reads SGHVS; CDR2 reads FQNEAQ. V dropped 6 bases and J dropped 0 bases, with 9 bases sitting between them. There are 14 residues in the CDR3. The chain's CDR3 is CASRGESSYNEQFF. The DNA of the CDR3 is TGTGCCAGCAGGGGGGAGAGCTCCTACAATGAGCAGTTCTTC.

This clonotype was detected a few times. J is TRBJ2-5 and V is TRBV7-2; TRBD1 agrees at 8 bases. This CDR3 has 15 amino acids. From germline, CDR1 is SGHTA and CDR2 FQGNSA. V lost 3 bases to trimming and J lost 1 base; unmatched junction nucleotides: 4. As DNA, the CDR3 is TGTGCCAGCAGCTTCGACAGGGGAGCCCAAGAGACCCAGTACTTC. It is translated as CASSFDRGAQETQYF. Variable domain in full (rest from reference TRBV7-2 and TRBJ2-5): GAGVSQSPSNKVTEKGKDVELRCDPISGHTALYWYRQSLGQGLEFLIYFQGNSAPDKSGLPSDRFSAERTGGSVSTLTIQRTQQEDSAVYLCASSFDRGAQETQYFGPGTRLLVL.

This clonotype appeared a few times. This sequence joins TRBV6-5 and TRBJ1-1, with unresolved D. The germline V and J ends were trimmed by 6 bases and 6 bases, with 8 bases remaining between them. There are 11 residues in the CDR3. The V gene's germline CDR1 is MNHEY and CDR2 SVGAGI. The CDR3 is CASRFGSEAFF. CDR3 bases: TGTGCCAGCAGATTTGGCTCTGAAGCTTTCTTT.

This clonotype was recorded once. The chain combines TRBV20-1 with TRBJ2-7, with TRBD1 identical over 8 bases. The tail of the sequence fits TRBJ2-5 better, so the J call may be wrong. The germline CDR1 and CDR2 sequences are DFQATT and SNEGSKA (reference sequence). There are 15 residues in the CDR3. The CDR3 DNA sequence: TGCAGTGCTAGAGATGAAGGACAGGGATCAGAGACCCAGTACTTC. Translating gives CSARDEGQGSETQYF.

This clonotype was observed many times. In DNA, the CDR3 is TGCAGCGTTATTCTAGCGGCCTACAATGAGCAGTTCTTC. This encodes CSVILAAYNEQFF. The rearrangement joins TRBV29-1 to TRBJ2-1; the match to TRBD2 covers 7 bases. Germline CDR1 SQVTM, CDR2 ANQGSEA. There are 13 residues in the CDR3. The V gene end was trimmed by 5 bases and the J gene end by 2 bases; junction bases not matched to a gene: 3.

The genes are TRBV28 and TRBJ2-5; unclear D gene. Trimming shortened V by 4 bases and J by 11 bases, and 23 bases separated the two germline ends. Looked up from germline, CDR1 is MDHEN and CDR2 is SYDVKM. This CDR3 has 15 amino acids. CDR3 residues: CASSSQHGIYNEQYF. As DNA, the CDR3 is TGTGCCAGCAGTTCCCAGCATGGAATCTACAATGAGCAGTACTTC.

This chain links TRBV27 with TRBJ2-7; the D is unclear. The CDR3 is 13 residues long. With 6 bases removed from V and 4 bases from J, the gap between germline ends came to 13 bases. Per the germline V gene, CDR1 is MNHEY and CDR2 is SMNVEV (reference sequence). In DNA, the CDR3 is TGTGCCAGCAGCCCACTACGCGTATACGAGCAGTACTTC. This codes for CASSPLRVYEQYF.

This sequence joins TRBV3-1 and TRBJ2-1; D might be TRBD2 (5 bases). The DNA end lines up better with TRBJ2-7; the J call may be wrong. Germline assignment: CDR1 LGHDT and CDR2 YNNKEL (reference sequence). This CDR3 is 17 amino acids long. CDR3 sequence: CASSLTSGDPSYNEQYF. In DNA form, the CDR3 reads TGTGCCAGCAGCTTAACAAGCGGAGACCCCTCCTACAATGAGCAGTACTTC.

The rearrangement links TRBV10-3 to TRBJ2-7, with 7 positions matching TRBD2. The trim removed 4 bases at V and 4 bases at J, leaving 19 bases unmatched. The length of the CDR3 is 18 residues. Germline CDR1 and CDR2: ENHRY and SYGVKD. CDR3 DNA sequence: TGTGCCATCAGTGTGCAGGGAGTACGGCGGGAGCATTTTTACGAGCAGTACTTC. This sequence encodes CAISVQGVRREHFYEQYF.

V is TRBV12-3 or TRBV12-4 and J is TRBJ2-7, with D possibly matching TRBD2 (6 bases). This CDR3 is built from 15 residues. V dropped 5 bases and J dropped 2 bases, with 16 bases sitting between them. CDR3 sequence reads: CASSPGSSIAYEQYF. In nucleotides, the CDR3 is TGTGCCAGCAGTCCCGGGAGCTCAATCGCCTACGAGCAGTACTTC.